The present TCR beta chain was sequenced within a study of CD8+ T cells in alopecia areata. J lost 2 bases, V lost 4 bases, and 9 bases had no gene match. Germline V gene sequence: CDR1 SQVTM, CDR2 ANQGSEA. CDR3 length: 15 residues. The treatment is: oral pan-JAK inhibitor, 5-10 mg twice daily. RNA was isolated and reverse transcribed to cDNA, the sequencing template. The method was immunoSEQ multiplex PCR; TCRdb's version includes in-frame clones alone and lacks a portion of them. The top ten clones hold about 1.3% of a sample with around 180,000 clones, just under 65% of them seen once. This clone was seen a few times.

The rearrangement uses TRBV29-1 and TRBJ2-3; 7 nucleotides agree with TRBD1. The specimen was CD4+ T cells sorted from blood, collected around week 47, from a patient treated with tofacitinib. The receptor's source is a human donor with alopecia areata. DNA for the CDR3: TGCAGCGTTGTTGAGACAGGGATGACCACAGATACGCAGTATTTT. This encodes CSVVETGMTTDTQYF.